Each of the 19 T cell receptor beta chains below was sequenced from the same sample in a study of blood T cell repertoires in COVID-19 (dated by TCRdb to 2019 to 2021). To prepare the library, the immunoSEQ multiplex PCR assay was applied. What TCRdb holds here is the immuneACCESS table cut down to in-frame rearrangements. Part of the clones is not present; checked against another copy, under half of the missing clones reflect an unresolved V gene, and the others are unexplained. In all, the sample holds hundreds of thousands of clones, and around 85% of those were seen once. The ten most abundant clones make up 3% to 4% of the sample. The sample taken for sequencing was PBMCs or T cells enriched from blood (not recorded which). These receptor sequences come from a woman aged 35 to 49 with acute COVID-19.

V gene TRBV7-9 combines with J gene TRBJ2-2, with TRBD2 as a possible D gene (6 bases). V was trimmed by 2 bases and J by 2 bases, leaving 12 bases between them. The CDR3 contains 16 residues. Per germline, CDR1 SEHNR and CDR2 FQNEAQ (reference sequence). CDR3 nucleotide sequence: TGTGCCAGCAGCTTAATGGGACTTGCCAACACCGGGGAGCTGTTTTTT. The encoded protein is CASSLMGLANTGELFF. The complete variable domain, with remaining parts taken from reference TRBV7-9 and TRBJ2-2, reads DTGVSQNPRHKITKRGQNVTFRCDPISEHNRLYWYRQTLGQGPEFLTYFQNEAQLEKSRLLSDRFSAERPKGSFSTLEIQRTEQGDSAMYLCASSLMGLANTGELFFGEGSRLTVL.

The genes are TRBV3-1 (or the pseudogene TRBV3-2) and TRBJ1-1; 7 bases fit TRBD1. Trimming removed 0 bases from V and 9 bases from J; junction bases left unmatched: 7. The germline V gene has CDR1 LGHDT and CDR2 YNNKEL (reference sequence). The CDR3 covers 14 residues. The CDR3 reads CASSQEGTANKAFF. The CDR3 bases are TGTGCCAGCAGCCAAGAAGGGACAGCTAACAAAGCTTTCTTT.

V usage is TRBV4-1 and J usage is TRBJ2-1; 14 positions match TRBD2. V lost 0 bases and J lost 2; bases outside the gene matches: 9. Per germline, CDR1 MGHRA and CDR2 YSYEKL. The CDR3 has 20 amino acids. The CDR3 sequence: CASSQEGSPGLAGAYNEQFF. For the CDR3, the DNA is TGCGCCAGCAGCCAAGAAGGGAGTCCGGGACTAGCGGGAGCCTACAATGAGCAGTTCTTC.

The chain carries TRBV11-2 and TRBJ2-7; D not resolved. Per germline, CDR1 SGHAT and CDR2 FQNNGV. V lost 0 bases, J lost 3 bases, and 9 bases lay in between. The CDR3 totals 14 residues. Here the CDR3 DNA reads TGTGCCAGCAGCTTAGATAGCCAGAGCTACGAGCAGTACTTC. It yields the protein CASSLDSQSYEQYF.

The V gene is TRBV5-4, the J gene TRBJ2-4; tentatively, D is TRBD1 (6 bases). The length of the CDR3 is 15 residues. The V gene lost 3 bases and the J gene lost 3 bases, with 13 bases spanning the gap. CDR1 and CDR2 from the germline V gene are SGHNT and YYREEE (reference sequence). The CDR3 sequence is CASSSDSSLKNIQYF. CDR3 DNA: TGTGCCAGCAGCTCGGACAGTTCTCTCAAAAACATTCAGTACTTC.

The V and J genes are TRBV24-1 and TRBJ2-1, with D perhaps matching TRBD1 (5 bases). This CDR3 comprises 16 residues. The V and J ends lost 0 bases and 1 base respectively, with 9 bases between them. Germline V gene data show CDR1 as KGHDR and CDR2 as SFDVKD. CDR3 bases: TGTGCCACCAGTGATTTGCGGAAGGGGTCCTACAATGAGCAGTTCTTC. It encodes CATSDLRKGSYNEQFF.

The chain employs TRBV18 and TRBJ2-2; 13 nucleotides align to TRBD2. V lost 3 bases, J lost 3 bases, and 7 bases stayed unmatched. This CDR3 comprises 18 residues. The germline gives CDR1 KGHSH, CDR2 LQKENI. The CDR3, as DNA: TGTGCCAGCTCACCGGAACTAGCGGGAGGGCCGGACACCGGGGAGCTGTTTTTT. It encodes CASSPELAGGPDTGELFF.

The J gene is TRBJ2-2, the V gene TRBV27; D is unclear. CDR1 and CDR2 from the germline V gene are MNHEY and SMNVEV (reference sequence). The V end lost 2 bases, the J end lost 2 bases, and 9 bases lay between the germline ends. The CDR3 has 15 residues. The CDR3 DNA reads TGTGCCAGCAGTTTAGGCACAGTTAACACCGGGGAGCTGTTTTTT. As protein: CASSLGTVNTGELFF.

The rearrangement links TRBV5-1 to TRBJ2-3; 15 bases fit TRBD2. Germline lookup yields CDR1 SGHRS and CDR2 YFSETQ. This CDR3 region has 16 residues. V shed 4 bases and J 3 bases; nucleotides not matched to a gene: 3. The CDR3 reads CASSPGLAGGTDTQYF. The CDR3 DNA follows: TGCGCCAGCAGCCCCGGACTAGCGGGAGGGACAGATACGCAGTATTTT. The full variable domain, with the rest looked up from reference TRBV5-1 and TRBJ2-3, is KAGVTQTPRYLIKTRGQQVTLSCSPISGHRSVSWYQQTPGQGLQFLFEYFSETQRNKGNFPGRFSGRQFSNSRSEMNVSTLELGDSALYLCASSPGLAGGTDTQYFGPGTRLTVL.

The gene calls are TRBV14 and TRBJ2-3; no definite D call. The CDR3 consists of 13 residues. Trimming cost V 4 bases and J 4 bases, with 9 bases left between them. From germline, CDR1 is SGHDN and CDR2 FVKESK. In nucleotides, the CDR3 is TGTGCCAGCAGCCGAGTATTGGCAGATACGCAGTATTTT. This translates into CASSRVLADTQYF.

This chain uses TRBV3-1 (or the pseudogene TRBV3-2) with TRBJ2-5, with D perhaps matching TRBD2 (5 bases). The ends were cut back, 2 bases at V and 2 bases at J, with 12 bases in the middle. This CDR3 comprises 15 residues. Germline loops: CDR1 LGHDT, CDR2 YNNKEL (reference sequence). The CDR3 sequence: CASSQNPREQETQYF. Written as DNA, the CDR3 is TGTGCCAGCAGCCAAAATCCTAGGGAGCAAGAGACCCAGTACTTC.

The chain employs TRBV10-1 and TRBJ1-6, with a tentative D call TRBD1 (5 bases). Trimming stripped 5 bases from V and 8 bases from J, with 10 bases between. Per the germline V gene, CDR1 is WNHNN and CDR2 is SYGVQD (reference sequence). This CDR3 has 13 amino acids. In DNA form, the CDR3 reads TGCGCCAGCAGTTTAGGGGTGGATTCACCCCTCCACTTT. Protein sequence: CASSLGVDSPLHF.

This clone occurred a few times. The chain employs TRBV7-9 and TRBJ1-5, with a weak D call TRBD1 (6 bases). Germline V gene sequence: CDR1 SEHNR, CDR2 FQNEAQ (reference sequence). This CDR3 has 15 amino acids. V lost 5 bases to trimming and J lost 0 bases, with 11 bases between them. CDR3 nucleotides: TGTGCCAGCAGCATCCAGGGGCCTAGCAATCAGCCCCAGCATTTT. This translates into CASSIQGPSNQPQHF.

The V and J genes are TRBV6-1 and TRBJ1-3; no clear D. Trimming shortened V by 0 bases and J by 0 bases, and 9 bases separated the two germline ends. The V gene's germline CDR1 is MNHNS and CDR2 SASEGT. This CDR3 region has 16 residues. Here the CDR3 reads CASSEATRSSGNTIYF. The CDR3 nucleotides are TGTGCCAGCAGTGAAGCCACTCGGAGCTCTGGAAACACCATATATTTT.

The rearrangement links TRBV4-1 to TRBJ2-1; a weak D match, TRBD2 (6 bases). Trimming removed 4 bases from V and 7 bases from J, with 23 bases in between. This CDR3 contains 17 residues. Germline V gives CDR1 MGHRA, CDR2 YSYEKL. CDR3 coding DNA: TGCGCCAGCAGCCCCTACAAGCGGGTAGCGGAGGGGAATGAGCAGTTCTTC. This translates into CASSPYKRVAEGNEQFF.

The chain is built from TRBV6-1 and TRBJ2-7; D is uncertain. Trimming pared 0 bases from V and 4 bases from J, leaving 4 bases between. Germline-derived CDR1 and CDR2 are MNHNS and SASEGT. CDR3 length: 12 residues. CDR3 DNA: TGTGCCAGCAGTGAAGCTGCGTACGAGCAGTACTTC. Its translation: CASSEAAYEQYF.

For the CDR3, the DNA is TGTGCCAGCAGCCAAGATCGGTCCGGGGGTGGCTACACCTTC. It codes for CASSQDRSGGGYTF. This chain links TRBV3-1 (or the pseudogene TRBV3-2) with TRBJ1-2; D is possibly TRBD1 (5 bases). In germline, CDR1 is LGHDT, CDR2 YNNKEL (reference sequence). This CDR3 spans 14 amino acids. Between the trimmed V and J ends, which lost 0 bases and 7 bases, there was a span of 12 bases.

V and J are TRBV12-5 and TRBJ2-1; 8 positions match TRBD2. Trimming at V came to 7 bases and at J to 6 bases, leaving 8 bases not matched to a gene. Germline V gene data show CDR1 as LGHNT and CDR2 as FRNRAP. This CDR3 has 14 residues. The CDR3 DNA is TGTGCTAGTGCCCCCGGACTAGCCTTCAATGAGCAGTTCTTC. Translating gives CASAPGLAFNEQFF.

This rearrangement joins TRBV5-5 to TRBJ1-2; 8 bases agree with TRBD1. Germline trimming cut 1 base from V and 4 bases from J; bases unmatched to any gene: 6. This CDR3 has 15 residues. Germline V gene sequence: CDR1 SGHKS, CDR2 YYEKEE (reference sequence). In nucleotides, the CDR3 is TGTGCCAGCAGCTTGACACCGGACAGGGCCTATGGCTACACCTTC. Protein sequence: CASSLTPDRAYGYTF.